The clone carrying this T cell receptor (beta chain) has a handful of counts. V shed 10 bases and J 5 bases; nucleotides not matched to a gene: 9. Germline V gene lookup returns CDR1 MNHNS and CDR2 SASEGT. This CDR3 region has 13 residues. This sample stems from a study of cytotoxic CD8 clonotypes in ibrutinib-treated CLL. Only in-frame clones appear in the TCRdb table, and some are missing; sequencing was by immunoSEQ multiplex PCR. The sample shows approximately 320,000 clones, around 66% of them seen only once. The receptor's source is a human donor with chronic lymphocytic leukemia. The V gene is TRBV6-1, the J gene TRBJ2-5, with 8 bases fitting TRBD2. Sequencing was performed on PBMCs, taken after 36 months of ibrutinib treatment. The CDR3, as DNA: TGTGCCATCCGGGGGGGCCCGGGGGAGACCCAGTACTTC. The encoded protein is CAIRGGPGETQYF.